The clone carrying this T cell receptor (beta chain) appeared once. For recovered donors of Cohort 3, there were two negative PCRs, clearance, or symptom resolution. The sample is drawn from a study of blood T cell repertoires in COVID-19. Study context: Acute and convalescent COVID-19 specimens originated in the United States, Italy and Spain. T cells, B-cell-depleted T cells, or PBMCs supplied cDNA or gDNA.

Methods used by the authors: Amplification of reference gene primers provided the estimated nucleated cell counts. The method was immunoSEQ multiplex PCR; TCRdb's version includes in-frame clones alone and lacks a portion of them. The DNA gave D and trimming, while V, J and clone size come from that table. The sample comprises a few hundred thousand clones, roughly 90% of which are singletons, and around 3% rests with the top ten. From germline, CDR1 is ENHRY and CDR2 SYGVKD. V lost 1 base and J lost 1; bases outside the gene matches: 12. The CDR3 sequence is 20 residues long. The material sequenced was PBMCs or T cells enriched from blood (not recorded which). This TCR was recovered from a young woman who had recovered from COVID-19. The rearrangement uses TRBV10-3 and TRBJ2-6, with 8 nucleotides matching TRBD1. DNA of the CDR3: TGTGCCATCAGTGAGTTGGACAGGGAACCCCCGGGGTCTGGGGCCAACGTCCTGACTTTC. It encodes CAISELDREPPGSGANVLTF.